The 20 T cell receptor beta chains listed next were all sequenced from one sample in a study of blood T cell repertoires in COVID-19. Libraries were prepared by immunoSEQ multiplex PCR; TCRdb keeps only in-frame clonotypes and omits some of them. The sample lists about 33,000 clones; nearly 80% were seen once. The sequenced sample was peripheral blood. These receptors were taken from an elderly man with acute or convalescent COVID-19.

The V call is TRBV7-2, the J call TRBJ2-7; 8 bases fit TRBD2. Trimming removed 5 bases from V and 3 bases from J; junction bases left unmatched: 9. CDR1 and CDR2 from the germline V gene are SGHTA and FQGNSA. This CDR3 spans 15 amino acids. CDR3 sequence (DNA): TGTGCCAGCAGCAGGGAGAGCGGGGGTCTCTACGAGCAGTACTTC. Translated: CASSRESGGLYEQYF.

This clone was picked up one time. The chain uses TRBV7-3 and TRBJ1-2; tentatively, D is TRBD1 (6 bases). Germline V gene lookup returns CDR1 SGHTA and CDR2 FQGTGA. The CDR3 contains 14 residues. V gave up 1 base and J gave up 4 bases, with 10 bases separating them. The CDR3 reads CASSLNREGYGYTF. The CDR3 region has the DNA TGTGCCAGCAGCTTAAACAGGGAAGGCTATGGCTACACCTTC.

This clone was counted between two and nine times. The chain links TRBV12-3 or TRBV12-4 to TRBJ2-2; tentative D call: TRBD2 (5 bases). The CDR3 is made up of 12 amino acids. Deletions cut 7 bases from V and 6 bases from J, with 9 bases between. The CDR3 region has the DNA TGTGCCAGCATGGGAGAGGCCGGGGAGCTGTTTTTT. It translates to CASMGEAGELFF.

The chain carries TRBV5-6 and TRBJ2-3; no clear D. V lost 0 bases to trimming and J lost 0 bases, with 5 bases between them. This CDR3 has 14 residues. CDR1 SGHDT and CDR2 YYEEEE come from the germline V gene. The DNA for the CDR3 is TGTGCCAGCAGCTTGGTCCCGAGCACAGATACGCAGTATTTT. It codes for CASSLVPSTDTQYF.

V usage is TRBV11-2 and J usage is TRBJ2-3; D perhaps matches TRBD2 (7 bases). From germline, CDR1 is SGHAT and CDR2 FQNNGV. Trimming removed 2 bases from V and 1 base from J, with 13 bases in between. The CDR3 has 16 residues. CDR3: CASSLSWGGGTDTQYF. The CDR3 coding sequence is TGTGCCAGCAGCTTATCGTGGGGGGGCGGCACAGATACGCAGTATTTT.

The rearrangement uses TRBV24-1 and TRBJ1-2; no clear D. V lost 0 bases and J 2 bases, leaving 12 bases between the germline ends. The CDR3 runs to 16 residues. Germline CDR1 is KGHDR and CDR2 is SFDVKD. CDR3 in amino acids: CATSDLRETRNYGYTF. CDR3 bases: TGTGCCACCAGTGATTTGCGAGAGACACGAAACTATGGCTACACCTTC.

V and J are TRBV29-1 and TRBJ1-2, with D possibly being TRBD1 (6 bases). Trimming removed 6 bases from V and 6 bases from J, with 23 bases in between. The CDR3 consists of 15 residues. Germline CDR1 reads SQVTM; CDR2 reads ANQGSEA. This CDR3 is CSVTTGPRQMNGYTF. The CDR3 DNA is TGCAGCGTGACGACAGGCCCCCGGCAAATGAATGGCTACACCTTC.

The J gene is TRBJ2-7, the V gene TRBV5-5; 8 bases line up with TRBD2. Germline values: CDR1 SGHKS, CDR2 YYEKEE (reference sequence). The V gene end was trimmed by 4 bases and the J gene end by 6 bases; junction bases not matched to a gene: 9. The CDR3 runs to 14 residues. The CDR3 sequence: CASSPTGTSSEQYF. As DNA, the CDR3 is TGTGCCAGCAGCCCGACCGGGACTAGTTCCGAGCAGTACTTC. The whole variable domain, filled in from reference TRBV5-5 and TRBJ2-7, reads DAGVTQSPTHLIKTRGQQVTLRCSPISGHKSVSWYQQVLGQGPQFIFQYYEKEERGRGNFPDRFSARQFPNYSSELNVNALLLGDSALYLCASSPTGTSSEQYFGPGTRLTVT.

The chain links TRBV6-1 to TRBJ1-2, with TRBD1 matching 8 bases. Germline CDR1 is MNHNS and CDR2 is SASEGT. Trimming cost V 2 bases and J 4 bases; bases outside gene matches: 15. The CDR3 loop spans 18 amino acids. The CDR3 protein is CASSESYRGSLSSYGYTF. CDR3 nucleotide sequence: TGTGCCAGCAGTGAATCCTACAGGGGGTCCCTATCCTCCTATGGCTACACCTTC.

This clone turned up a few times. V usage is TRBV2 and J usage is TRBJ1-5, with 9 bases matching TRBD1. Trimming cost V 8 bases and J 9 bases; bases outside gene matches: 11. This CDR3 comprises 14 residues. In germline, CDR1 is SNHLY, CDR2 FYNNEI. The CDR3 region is CASRTGAGRGPQHF. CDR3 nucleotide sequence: TGTGCCAGCCGGACAGGGGCGGGCAGGGGGCCCCAGCATTTT. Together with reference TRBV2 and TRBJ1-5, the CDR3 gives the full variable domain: EPEVTQTPSHQVTQMGQEVILRCVPISNHLYFYWYRQILGQKVEFLVSFYNNEISEKSEIFDDQFSVERPDGSNFTLKIRSTKLEDSAMYFCASRTGAGRGPQHFGDGTRLSIL.

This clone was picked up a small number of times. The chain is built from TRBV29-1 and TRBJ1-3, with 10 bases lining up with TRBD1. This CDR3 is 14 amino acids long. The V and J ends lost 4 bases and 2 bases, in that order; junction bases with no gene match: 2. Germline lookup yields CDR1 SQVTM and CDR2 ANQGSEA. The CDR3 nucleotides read TGCAGCGTTGCCGGGACAGGGGCTGGAAACACCATATATTTT. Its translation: CSVAGTGAGNTIYF.

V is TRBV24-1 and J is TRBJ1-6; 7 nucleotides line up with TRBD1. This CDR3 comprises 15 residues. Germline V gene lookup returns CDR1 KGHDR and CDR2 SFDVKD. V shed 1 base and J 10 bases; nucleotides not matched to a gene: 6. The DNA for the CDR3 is TGTGCCACCAGTGATTTCCCGGACAGGTGGTCACCCCTCCACTTT. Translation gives CATSDFPDRWSPLHF.

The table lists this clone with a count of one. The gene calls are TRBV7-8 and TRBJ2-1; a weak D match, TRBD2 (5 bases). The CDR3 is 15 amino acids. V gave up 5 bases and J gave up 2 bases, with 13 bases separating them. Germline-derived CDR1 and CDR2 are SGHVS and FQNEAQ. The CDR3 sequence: CASSHPRGAYNEQFF. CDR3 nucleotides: TGTGCCAGCAGCCACCCCCGGGGTGCCTACAATGAGCAGTTCTTC.

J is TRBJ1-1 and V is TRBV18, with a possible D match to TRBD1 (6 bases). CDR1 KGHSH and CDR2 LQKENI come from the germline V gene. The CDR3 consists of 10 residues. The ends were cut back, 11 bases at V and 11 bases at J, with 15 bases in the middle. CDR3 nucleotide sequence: TGTGCCGTCTTTCCAGGGGTGGCTTTCTTT. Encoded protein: CAVFPGVAFF.

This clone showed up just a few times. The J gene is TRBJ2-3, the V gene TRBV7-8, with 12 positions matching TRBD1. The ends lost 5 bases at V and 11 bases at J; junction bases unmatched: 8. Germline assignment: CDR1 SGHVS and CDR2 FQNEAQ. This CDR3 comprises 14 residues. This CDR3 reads CASSQGTGGARQYF. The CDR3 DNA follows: TGTGCCAGCAGCCAAGGGACAGGGGGCGCGAGGCAGTATTTT.

In DNA form, the CDR3 reads TGTGCCAGCTCACCGGTCGGGGGGGCGAACACCGGGGAGCTGTTTTTT. As protein: CASSPVGGANTGELFF. The chain employs TRBV18 and TRBJ2-2; 8 bases align to TRBD2. This CDR3 region has 16 residues. The germline gives CDR1 KGHSH, CDR2 LQKENI. With 3 bases clipped from V and 0 bases from J, the junction kept 3 bases outside the gene matches.

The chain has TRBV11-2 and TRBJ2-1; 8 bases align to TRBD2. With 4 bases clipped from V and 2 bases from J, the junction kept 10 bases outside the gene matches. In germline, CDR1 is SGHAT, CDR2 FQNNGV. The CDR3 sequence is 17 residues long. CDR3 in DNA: TGTGCCAGCAGCTCACACTCGGCGGGGGGAACCTACAATGAGCAGTTCTTC. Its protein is CASSSHSAGGTYNEQFF.

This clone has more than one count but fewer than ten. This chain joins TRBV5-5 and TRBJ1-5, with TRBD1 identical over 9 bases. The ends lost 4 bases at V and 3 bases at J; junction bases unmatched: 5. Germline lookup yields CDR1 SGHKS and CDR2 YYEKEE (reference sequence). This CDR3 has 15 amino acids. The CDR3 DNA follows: TGTGCCAGCAGCGGCCGGGACAGGGACAATCAGCCCCAGCATTTT. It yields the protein CASSGRDRDNQPQHF. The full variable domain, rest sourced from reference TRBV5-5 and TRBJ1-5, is DAGVTQSPTHLIKTRGQQVTLRCSPISGHKSVSWYQQVLGQGPQFIFQYYEKEERGRGNFPDRFSARQFPNYSSELNVNALLLGDSALYLCASSGRDRDNQPQHFGDGTRLSIL.

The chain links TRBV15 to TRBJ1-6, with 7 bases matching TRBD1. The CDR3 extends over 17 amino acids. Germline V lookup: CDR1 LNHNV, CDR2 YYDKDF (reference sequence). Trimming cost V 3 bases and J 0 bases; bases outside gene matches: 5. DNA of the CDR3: TGTGCCACCAGCAGGACAGGGATTAGCTCCTATAATTCACCCCTCCACTTT. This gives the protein CATSRTGISSYNSPLHF.

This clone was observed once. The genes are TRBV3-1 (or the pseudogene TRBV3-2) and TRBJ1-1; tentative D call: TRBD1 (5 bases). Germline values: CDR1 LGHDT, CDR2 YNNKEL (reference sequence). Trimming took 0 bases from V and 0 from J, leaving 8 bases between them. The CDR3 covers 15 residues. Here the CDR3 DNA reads TGTGCCAGCAGCCAAGATCAGGGTATGAACACTGAAGCTTTCTTT. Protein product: CASSQDQGMNTEAFF.